The entry that follows covers one TCR beta chain sequence. Its antigen is undetermined. The source of the sample is a study of T cell responses to AZD1222 COVID-19 vaccine. V lost 3 bases to trimming and J lost 4 bases, with 10 bases between them. The CDR3 extends over 13 amino acids. Germline V gives CDR1 SGDLS, CDR2 YYNGEE. Study-level findings and limits: Seropositivity was recorded at baseline in only a handful of AZD1222 recipients. Of spike-specific TCRs, nearly half reportedly target regions left unmutated in variants. Spike as a whole was targeted by vaccine-associated CD4 TCRs, dominant at 160-218 and 743-854. White British donors predominated, females outnumbered males, and clonal diversity was possibly underestimated.

TCRdb keeps only in-frame clones here, not all; method: immunoSEQ multiplex PCR. This sample has around 150,000 clones, with 91% found just once. The source material was peripheral blood, sampled on day 0 of AZD1222 vaccination. This sequence joins TRBV9 and TRBJ2-5, with D unclear. The TCR sequence derives from an adult in good health. CDR3 sequence: CASSESGPETQYF. The CDR3 bases are TGTGCCAGCAGCGAAAGTGGGCCAGAGACCCAGTACTTC.